A selection of T cell receptor beta chains follows, all from one sample in a study of OX40 agonist ivuxolimab in advanced cancers. Measured with immunoSEQ multiplex PCR; TCRdb has only the in-frame clones, and not every one. The sample holds nearly 60,000 clones; 88% are singletons and the top ten take about 3.5%. The sequencing used CD4+ or CD8+ T cells sorted from blood, collected in a trial of the OX40 agonist ivuxolimab. These receptors were collected from an adult with an advanced solid tumor such as melanoma, head and neck, liver or kidney cancer. CDR3s include the opening cysteine and the closing phenylalanine or tryptophan. The D gene is left open where the match is weak. Not every row has a clone size; where given, it reads once, few, many or a size class.

>TRBJ2-7|-|-|TRBV5-5
CASSLLGQLSYEQYF
TGTGCCAGCAGCTTGTTGGGGCAGCTATCCTACGAGCAGTACTTC
>TRBJ2-1|TRBD1|-|TRBV30
CAWSTGQGGEQFF
TGTGCCTGGAGTACGGGACAGGGCGGTGAGCAGTTCTTC
>TRBJ1-5|TRBD1|-|TRBV19
CASSIGYRGLEPQHF
TGTGCCAGTAGTATAGGATACAGGGGGCTGGAGCCCCAGCATTTT
>TRBJ2-1|-|once|TRBV2
CATSGYNEQFF
TGTGCCACTTCGGGATACAATGAGCAGTTCTTC
>TRBJ1-1|-|-|TRBV10-3
CAIREVNTEAFF
TGTGCCATCCGGGAAGTGAACACTGAAGCTTTCTTT
>TRBJ1-1|TRBD1|few|TRBV19
CASRQPGGRSEAFF
TGTGCCAGTAGACAACCAGGGGGCCGCTCTGAAGCTTTCTTT
>TRBJ2-2|TRBD2|-|TRBV5-1
CASSPRTIAGLAGGSGELFF
TGCGCCAGCAGCCCGCGCACGATCGCAGGACTAGCGGGAGGGTCCGGGGAGCTGTTTTTT
>TRBJ2-7|-|-|TRBV5-1
CASSLPGNEQYF
TGCGCCAGCAGCTTGCCGGGGAACGAGCAGTACTTC
>TRBJ2-1|-|-|TRBV15
CATSNMGGNEQFF
TGTGCCACCAGCAATATGGGGGGCAATGAGCAGTTCTTC
>TRBJ1-5|-|-|TRBV19
CASSDRQSVAQPQHF
TGTGCCAGTAGCGACCGACAGAGCGTGGCTCAGCCCCAGCATTTT
>TRBJ1-2|-|-|TRBV12-5
CASGLPQGYGYTF
TGTGCTAGTGGTCTCCCACAGGGCTATGGCTACACCTTC
>TRBJ2-1|TRBD2|once|TRBV29-1
CSVRFGTSGSLLF
TGCAGCGTGAGATTTGGGACTAGCGGGAGTTTGCTCTTC
>TRBJ2-7|TRBD2|-|TRBV23-1
CASSRRGPGLAMYEQYF
TGCGCCAGCAGTCGAAGGGGTCCGGGACTAGCGATGTACGAGCAGTACTTC
>TRBJ2-7|-|-|TRBV10-3
CAIRKGDYSYEQYF
TGTGCCATCAGGAAGGGGGATTACTCCTACGAGCAGTACTTC
>TRBJ2-3|-|-|TRBV7-2
CASTLTLSTDTQYF
TGTGCCAGCACCCTGACACTTAGCACAGATACGCAGTATTTT
>TRBJ2-1|-|-|TRBV7-2
CASSFNGRGSYNEQFF
TGTGCCAGCAGCTTTAATGGGCGGGGCTCCTACAATGAGCAGTTCTTC
>TRBJ1-1|-|-|TRBV30
CAWTDQGSTEAFF
TGTGCCTGGACCGATCAGGGGAGCACTGAAGCTTTCTTT
>TRBJ1-5|-|-|TRBV7-9
CASSLRVNQPQHF
TGTGCCAGCAGCTTAAGAGTTAATCAGCCCCAGCATTTT
>TRBJ2-7|-|-|TRBV21-1
CASSKAVGSSYEQYF
TGTGCCAGCAGCAAAGCTGTAGGGTCCTCCTACGAGCAGTACTTC
>TRBJ1-2|TRBD1|-|TRBV28
CASTPGQDNYGYTF
TGTGCCAGCACCCCGGGACAGGATAACTATGGCTACACCTTC
>TRBJ1-1|TRBD1|few|TRBV7-6
CASSSWTGKNTEAFF
TGTGCCAGCAGCTCTTGGACAGGGAAAAACACTGAAGCTTTCTTT
>TRBJ2-5|-|-|TRBV5-1
CASSLQGQETQYF
TGCGCCAGCAGCTTGCAGGGCCAAGAGACCCAGTACTTC
>TRBJ2-1|-|once|TRBV4-1
CASSQRNRELNEQFF
TGCGCCAGCAGCCAAAGGAACAGGGAACTGAATGAGCAGTTCTTC
>TRBJ2-5|-|-|TRBV25-1
CASASRGPGTQYF
TGTGCCAGCGCGTCGCGGGGCCCAGGGACCCAGTACTTC
>TRBJ2-5|-|-|TRBV5-1
CASSSDIYQETQYF
TGCGCCAGCAGCTCGGACATTTACCAAGAGACCCAGTACTTC
>TRBJ1-1|TRBD1|-|TRBV28
CASSLPGTGSREAFF
TGTGCCAGCAGTTTACCCGGGACAGGGAGTCGGGAAGCTTTCTTT
>TRBJ2-3|-|-|TRBV7-2
CASSLAADTQYF
TGTGCCAGCAGCTTAGCTGCAGATACGCAGTATTTT
>TRBJ2-1|-|-|TRBV10-3
CAISEQYNEQFF
TGTGCCATCAGTGAACAATACAATGAGCAGTTCTTC
>TRBJ2-7|-|-|TRBV15
CATSRRSDGSYEQYF
TGTGCCACCAGCAGGCGGTCGGACGGCTCCTACGAGCAGTACTTC
>TRBJ2-7|TRBD1|-|TRBV5-1
CASSSKRDSPYEQYF
TGCGCCAGCAGCTCTAAACGGGACAGTCCCTACGAGCAGTACTTC
>TRBJ2-1|TRBD2|-|TRBV7-2
CASSLVFAGGHNEQFF
TGTGCCAGCAGCTTAGTGTTCGCGGGGGGACACAATGAGCAGTTCTTC
>TRBJ2-2|TRBD2|-|TRBV11-2
CASSLDGGANTGELFF
TGTGCCAGCAGCTTAGACGGGGGGGCGAACACCGGGGAGCTGTTTTTT
>TRBJ2-5|-|-|TRBV7-8
CASSQVRSEQTQYF
TGTGCCAGCAGCCAGGTTAGATCGGAACAGACCCAGTACTTC
>TRBJ2-7|-|-|TRBV11-2
CASSLVNLYEQYF
TGTGCCAGCAGCTTAGTGAACCTTTACGAGCAGTACTTC
>TRBJ2-7|TRBD1|-|TRBV6-5
CASSAPGQGLWEQYF
TGTGCCAGCAGTGCACCGGGACAGGGGTTGTGGGAGCAGTACTTC
>TRBJ2-3|-|-|TRBV11-2
CASSRVPLADTQYF
TGTGCCAGCAGCCGTGTTCCATTGGCAGATACGCAGTATTTT
>TRBJ2-7|-|-|TRBV6-6
CASRYSPYEQYF
TGTGCCAGCAGGTACAGTCCCTACGAGCAGTACTTC
>TRBJ2-5|TRBD1|-|TRBV25-1
CASSPAGGLGTQYF
TGTGCCAGCAGTCCGGCAGGGGGCTTGGGGACCCAGTACTTC
>TRBJ2-1|-|-|TRBV18
CASSPPSGSAIHEQFF
TGTGCCAGCTCACCACCGTCGGGATCAGCGATCCATGAGCAGTTCTTC
>TRBJ2-5|-|-|TRBV19
CATSSPPETQYF
TGTGCCACCTCTTCTCCCCCAGAGACCCAGTACTTC
>TRBJ1-3|-|-|TRBV27
CASSAYSSGNTIYF
TGTGCCAGCAGTGCCTACAGCTCTGGAAACACCATATATTTT
>TRBJ2-7|TRBD1|-|TRBV2
CASRGQGVSYEQYF
TGTGCCAGCAGGGGACAGGGGGTTTCCTACGAGCAGTACTTC
>TRBJ2-5|TRBD1|-|TRBV7-2
CASSLEGTALETQYF
TGTGCCAGCAGCTTAGAAGGGACAGCGCTGGAGACCCAGTACTTC